The 28 T cell receptor beta chains given below trace back to one sample, sequenced in a study of vaccination effects on CD4 cells after COVID-19. Method: immunoSEQ multiplex PCR; TCRdb's copy keeps in-frame clones and lacks some. Among roughly 71,000 clones listed, approximately 81% were seen once. Their antigen targets remain unknown. After expansion with viral peptide pools in the ViraFEST assay, antigen-specific CD4+ T cells were sequenced. At the end of 9 to 11 days of culture, CD4+ T cells were isolated. All study participants received two doses of BNT162b2 or mRNA-1273 vaccine. The sequencing here drew on CD4+ T cells from PBMCs cultured with HCoV-229E spike peptides, taken after COVID-19 vaccination. The receptor source for this set is a human donor who received a COVID-19 vaccine.

This chain uses TRBV5-1 with TRBJ2-3, with D maybe TRBD2 (5 bases). Trimming shortened V by 7 bases and J by 0 bases, and 18 bases separated the two germline ends. The CDR3 contains 16 residues. Germline V gene sequence: CDR1 SGHRS, CDR2 YFSETQ. Written as DNA, the CDR3 is TGCGCCAGCGGTGAAGGGAGCAGCGCTAGCACAGATACGCAGTATTTT. It yields the protein CASGEGSSASTDTQYF.

This clone was found once. The chain carries TRBV24-1 and TRBJ2-4; a possible D gene is TRBD1 (5 bases). CDR3 length: 14 amino acids. The V gene lost 9 bases and the J gene lost 4 bases, with 15 bases spanning the gap. CDR1 is KGHDR and CDR2 is SFDVKD in the germline V gene. The chain's CDR3 is CATRDRLGKNIQYF. The CDR3 nucleotides are TGTGCCACCCGAGACAGATTGGGGAAAAACATTCAGTACTTC.

The chain combines TRBV18 with TRBJ2-1; 9 bases line up with TRBD2. Germline assignment: CDR1 KGHSH and CDR2 LQKENI. The junction had 6 bases not matched to a gene; V was cut back by 6 bases and J by 9 bases. The CDR3 sequence is 13 residues long. In nucleotides, the CDR3 is TGTGCCAGCTCCCAGGGACTAGCCATTGAGCAGTTCTTC. As protein: CASSQGLAIEQFF.

The chain carries TRBV2 and TRBJ2-7; TRBD1 agrees at 7 bases. The J segment lost 6 bases and the V segment lost 2 bases, leaving 7 bases of the junction unmatched. The CDR3 loop spans 14 amino acids. The V gene's germline CDR1 is SNHLY and CDR2 FYNNEI. The CDR3 protein is CASSERGRGSEQYV. CDR3 in DNA: TGTGCCAGCAGTGAAAGGGGCAGGGGGAGCGAGCAGTACGTC.

The chain links TRBV5-1 to TRBJ1-1, with D tentatively TRBD1 (5 bases). V was shortened by 2 bases and J by 5 bases, with 16 bases between the two germline ends. Germline assignment: CDR1 SGHRS and CDR2 YFSETQ. The CDR3 is made up of 15 amino acids. The CDR3 loop is CASSLLPGGGTEAFF. CDR3 nucleotides: TGCGCCAGCAGCTTACTACCCGGGGGGGGGACTGAAGCTTTCTTT.

The V and J genes are TRBV18 and TRBJ1-1, with a possible D match to TRBD1 (6 bases). The CDR3 has 14 amino acids. V shed 1 base and J shed 4 bases, with 10 bases lying between them. CDR1 is KGHSH, CDR2 LQKENI, per germline. In DNA, the CDR3 is TGTGCCAGCTCACCACTCAGGGGACTCACTGAAGCTTTCTTT. Translated: CASSPLRGLTEAFF.

The chain couples TRBV15 to TRBJ1-2; TRBD1 matches at 9 bases. CDR3 length equals 13 residues. CDR1 is LNHNV and CDR2 is YYDKDF in the germline V gene (reference sequence). With 4 bases clipped from V and 5 bases from J, the junction kept 2 bases outside the gene matches. The CDR3 DNA sequence: TGTGCCACCAGCATTGGACAGGGGTATGGCTACACCTTC. Its translation: CATSIGQGYGYTF. The whole variable domain, filled in from reference TRBV15 and TRBJ1-2, reads DAMVIQNPRYQVTQFGKPVTLSCSQTLNHNVMYWYQQKSSQAPKLLFHYYDKDFNNEADTPDNFQSRRPNTSFCFLDIRSPGLGDTAMYLCATSIGQGYGYTFGSGTRLTVV.

The chain recombines TRBV5-6 with TRBJ1-1; TRBD1 might be the D (5 bases). In germline, CDR1 is SGHDT, CDR2 YYEEEE. The V and J ends lost 4 bases and 6 bases respectively, with 19 bases between them. The CDR3 is 15 amino acids. CDR3 DNA sequence: TGTGCCAGCAGCATGGGGGGTGCCGGGCTGGCTGAAGCTTTCTTT. Its translation is CASSMGGAGLAEAFF.

V is TRBV25-1 and J is TRBJ1-2, with D perhaps matching TRBD1 (5 bases). In germline, CDR1 is MGHDK, CDR2 SYGVNS. CDR3 length: 15 amino acids. Trimming shortened V by 6 bases and J by 7 bases, and 21 bases separated the two germline ends. The DNA of the CDR3 is TGTGCCAGCAGCCGACAACCGCCGGGACCTCGTGGCTACACCTTC. It yields the protein CASSRQPPGPRGYTF.

This clone was seen only a few times. The rearrangement uses TRBV30 and TRBJ1-4; TRBD1 matches at 8 bases. CDR1 and CDR2 (germline): GTSNPN, SVGIG (reference sequence). The CDR3 has 16 residues. J lost 3 bases, V lost 3 bases, and 9 bases had no gene match. The CDR3 DNA follows: TGTGCCTGGAGGGCCGACAGGGGCATCGCTAATGAAAAACTGTTTTTT. Translation gives CAWRADRGIANEKLFF.

V is TRBV15 and J is TRBJ2-2; D is perhaps TRBD1 (7 bases). The CDR3 covers 16 residues. CDR1 and CDR2 (germline): LNHNV, YYDKDF (reference sequence). Trimming took off 0 bases at V and 5 bases at J, with 13 bases between the two ends. In DNA form, the CDR3 reads TGTGCCACCAGCAGAGATGCAGGGGGGCGAACCGGGGAGCTGTTTTTT. Translating it yields CATSRDAGGRTGELFF.

This chain joins TRBV4-3 and TRBJ2-3; 9 bases align to TRBD1. The CDR3 spans 16 residues. The germline V gene encodes CDR1 LGHNA and CDR2 YSLEER. V was pared by 4 bases and J by 3 bases, with 8 bases of the junction left unmatched. In DNA form, the CDR3 reads TGCGCCAGCAGCCGAAGGACAGGGGACAAGACAGATACGCAGTATTTT. It codes for CASSRRTGDKTDTQYF.

V and J are TRBV10-2 and TRBJ2-7, with 10 bases that match TRBD1. V trimming: 7 bases; J trimming: 5 bases; junction bases outside the gene matches: 8. The CDR3 sequence is 14 residues long. Germline values: CDR1 WSHSY, CDR2 SAAADI. In DNA form, the CDR3 reads TGCGCCAGCATTCCGGGACAGGGGCGCCACGAGCAGTACGTC. Amino acids: CASIPGQGRHEQYV.

This chain joins TRBV5-5 and TRBJ1-4; D uncertain. Germline CDR1 SGHKS, CDR2 YYEKEE (reference sequence). The CDR3 is made up of 16 amino acids. V was cut by 4 bases and J by 5 bases, with 18 bases left in between. Here the CDR3 DNA reads TGTGCCAGCAGCGTAGGGCCATCGGGCCTAAATGAAAAACTGTTTTTT. Its protein product is CASSVGPSGLNEKLFF.

The chain couples TRBV7-7 to TRBJ2-2; weak D call: TRBD1 (6 bases). Germline V CDR1 and CDR2: SSHAT, FNYEAQ (reference sequence). The CDR3 is 17 residues long. Between the trimmed V and J ends, which lost 0 bases and 6 bases, there was a span of 17 bases. CDR3 DNA: TGTGCCAGCAGCTTAGCACAGGGTCGGTTAAGTCCCGGGGAGCTGTTTTTT. Protein product: CASSLAQGRLSPGELFF.

The chain links TRBV24-1 to TRBJ2-1; 8 nucleotides align to TRBD2. The CDR3 is made up of 16 amino acids. Germline CDR1 reads KGHDR; CDR2 reads SFDVKD. V shed 2 bases, J shed 8 bases, and the junction held 10 bases outside the gene matches. Written as DNA, the CDR3 is TGTGCCACCAGTGATTCGGCGGGGGGTGCTGCCCATGAGCAGTTCTTC. It yields the protein CATSDSAGGAAHEQFF.

This sequence joins TRBV18 and TRBJ2-5; 10 bases agree with TRBD2. There are 13 residues in the CDR3. After removal of 4 bases from V and 5 bases from J, the junction contained 1 base not matched to a gene. In germline, CDR1 is KGHSH, CDR2 LQKENI. The CDR3 reads CASSQTSGETQYF. The CDR3 DNA reads TGTGCCAGCTCACAGACTAGCGGGGAGACCCAGTACTTC.

The chain recombines TRBV30 with TRBJ1-2, with D possibly matching TRBD1 (6 bases). CDR1 is GTSNPN, CDR2 SVGIG, per germline (reference sequence). Trimming removed 4 bases from V and 7 bases from J, with 13 bases in between. CDR3 length: 12 amino acids. The CDR3 DNA reads TGTGCCTGGACCATCGGGGGCTCTGGCTACACCTTC. This encodes CAWTIGGSGYTF.

The chain recombines TRBV28 with TRBJ1-4; D ambiguous. Between the trimmed V and J ends, which lost 2 bases and 5 bases, there was a span of 3 bases. There are 12 residues in the CDR3. Per the germline V gene, CDR1 is MDHEN and CDR2 is SYDVKM. The CDR3 region has the DNA TGTGCCAGCAGTTTAGCGAATGAAAAACTGTTTTTT. Translated, it gives CASSLANEKLFF. Using reference TRBV28 and TRBJ1-4 for the parts outside the CDR3, the full variable domain is DVKVTQSSRYLVKRTGEKVFLECVQDMDHENMFWYRQDPGLGLRLIYFSYDVKMKEKGDIPEGYSVSREKKERFSLILESASTNQTSMYLCASSLANEKLFFGSGTQLSVL.

This rearrangement joins TRBV27 to TRBJ1-6, with 7 bases lining up with TRBD1. CDR1 MNHEY and CDR2 SMNVEV come from the germline V gene (reference sequence). This CDR3 is 17 amino acids long. V was clipped by 6 bases and J by 2 bases; unmatched bases: 10. CDR3 sequence: CASSRRQGIPYNSPLHF. The CDR3 bases are TGTGCCAGCAGCCGAAGACAGGGTATCCCCTATAATTCACCCCTCCACTTT.

V usage is TRBV6-5 and J usage is TRBJ2-7; TRBD2 might be the D (5 bases). The CDR3 length is 12 residues. Per germline, CDR1 MNHEY and CDR2 SVGAGI. The CDR3, as DNA: TGTGCAGTAGGAGGACGCCCGGGCGAGCAGTACGTC. This gives the protein CAVGGRPGEQYV.

This clone appeared a single time. The J gene is TRBJ2-7, the V gene TRBV6-5, with TRBD1 matching 11 bases. The CDR3 totals 15 residues. The germline gives CDR1 MNHEY, CDR2 SVGAGI. The ends lost 6 bases at V and 0 bases at J; junction bases unmatched: 4. The CDR3 is CASRSGTGGSYEQYV. The CDR3 region has the DNA TGTGCCAGCAGGTCCGGGACAGGGGGCTCCTACGAGCAGTACGTC.

The CDR3 nucleotides read TGTGCTAGTGGTCAGCGGGGGGGCCAAGAGACCCAGTACTTC. As protein: CASGQRGGQETQYF. The genes are TRBV12-5 and TRBJ2-5; TRBD2 matches 10 bases. Unmatched junction bases numbered 1, after V lost 5 bases and J lost 1 base. The CDR3 contains 14 residues. Germline values: CDR1 LGHNT, CDR2 FRNRAP.

This clone showed up just a few times. The chain is built from TRBV11-3 and TRBJ2-2; D could derive from TRBD1 or TRBD2 (6 bases each). The V end lost 6 bases, the J end lost 2 bases, and 19 bases lay between the germline ends. The CDR3 has 17 amino acids. The germline V gene has CDR1 SGHNT and CDR2 YENEEA. The CDR3 is CASRKGGLAANTGELFF. CDR3 nucleotide sequence: TGTGCCAGCAGAAAAGGGGGGTTAGCAGCTAACACCGGGGAGCTGTTTTTT.

The CDR3, as DNA: TGTGCCAGCTCACCACCTGACAAGCCAGGGGTGGAGCTGTTTTTT. Its protein is CASSPPDKPGVELFF. The V call is TRBV18, the J call TRBJ2-2; the D gene is possibly TRBD1 (6 bases). The CDR3 covers 15 residues. Germline-derived CDR1 and CDR2 are KGHSH and LQKENI. Trimming cost V 0 bases and J 10 bases, with 15 bases left between them.

In its sample, this clone ranks as medium-sized. The V call is TRBV10-1, the J call TRBJ2-2; TRBD2 might be the D (5 bases). The CDR3 runs 15 residues. Germline CDR1 and CDR2: WNHNN and SYGVQD (reference sequence). The germline V and J ends were trimmed by 10 bases and 0 bases, with 15 bases remaining between them. The CDR3 coding sequence is TGCGCCATCGATTTATGGCGGGCGAACACCGGGGAGCTGTTTTTT. Its translation: CAIDLWRANTGELFF.

The rearrangement uses TRBV4-2 and TRBJ2-5; 8 bases match TRBD2. J lost 6 bases, V lost 4 bases, and 7 bases had no gene match. Germline V gives CDR1 LGHNA, CDR2 YNFKEQ. The CDR3 runs 14 residues. The CDR3 sequence: CASSLSGVVKTQYF. Written as DNA, the CDR3 is TGTGCCAGCAGCCTTAGCGGGGTGGTGAAGACCCAGTACTTC.

The chain links TRBV7-2 to TRBJ1-4; no clear D gene. Germline-derived CDR1 and CDR2 are SGHTA and FQGNSA. The CDR3 is 14 residues long. V lost 3 bases, J lost 4 bases, and 9 bases lay in between. The CDR3 DNA sequence: TGTGCCAGCAGCTTCGGGCCGCATAATGAAAAACTGTTTTTT. This gives the protein CASSFGPHNEKLFF.